This TCR beta chain was captured in a study of blood T cell repertoires in COVID-19. Overall study: Sites in the United States, Italy and Spain provided acute and convalescent COVID-19 samples. From T cells, B-cell-depleted T cells, or PBMCs came the material, which was cDNA or gDNA.

As handled by the study authors: Scientists estimated how many nucleated cells there were by amplifying reference gene primers. Sequencing used immunoSEQ multiplex PCR; TCRdb keeps in-frame clones, though not all of them. That table supplies the V and J calls and clone size; D and trimming were determined from the DNA. Of some 160,000 clones listed, roughly nine tenths are singletons. The CDR3 spans 15 residues. V lost 0 bases and J lost 3, with 9 bases in between. Germline V gene sequence: CDR1 SGDLS, CDR2 YYNGEE. Sequencing input: peripheral blood. V gene TRBV9 combines with J gene TRBJ2-2; possible D gene TRBD1, 6 bases. The source of this sequence is a woman aged 55 to 70 with active COVID-19. CDR3 loop: CASSVGGRDTGELFF. CDR3 DNA sequence: TGTGCCAGCAGCGTAGGGGGGCGCGACACCGGGGAGCTGTTTTTT.